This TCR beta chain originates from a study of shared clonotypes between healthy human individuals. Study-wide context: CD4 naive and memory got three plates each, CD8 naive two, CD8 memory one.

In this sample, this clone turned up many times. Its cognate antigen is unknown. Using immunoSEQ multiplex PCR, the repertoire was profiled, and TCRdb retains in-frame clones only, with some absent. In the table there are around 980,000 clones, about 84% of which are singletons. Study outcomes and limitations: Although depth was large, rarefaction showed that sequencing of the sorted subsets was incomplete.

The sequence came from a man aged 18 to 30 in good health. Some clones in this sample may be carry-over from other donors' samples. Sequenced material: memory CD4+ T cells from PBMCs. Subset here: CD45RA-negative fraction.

The CDR3 nucleotides are TGTGCCAGCAGCCCCTCACCCGGCGGAGAGCAGTACTTC. Its translation is CASSPSPGGEQYF. V gene TRBV7-2 combines with J gene TRBJ2-7, with D unresolved. Looked up from germline, CDR1 is SGHTA and CDR2 is FQGNSA. The CDR3 totals 13 residues. Between the trimmed V and J ends, which lost 5 bases and 7 bases, there was a span of 15 bases.